The next 23 T cell receptor beta chains were all read from a single sample in a study of cytomegalovirus exposure and HLA in healthy donors. Primers: 60 Vbeta forward and 13 Jbeta reverse. Some clones are missing from TCRdb's copy, which holds only in-frame ones; the method was immunoSEQ multiplex PCR. The sample consists of fewer than 250,000 clones, over 75% of them appearing once. Sequencing was done on a sample of PBMCs. All receptors come from a woman aged 45-59 years in good health and CMV-seropositive.

The rearrangement links TRBV4-1 to TRBJ2-7; D may be TRBD2 (6 bases). The CDR3 is 15 residues long. Germline lookup yields CDR1 MGHRA and CDR2 YSYEKL. V lost 4 bases to trimming and J lost 4 bases, with 17 bases between them. The CDR3 region has the DNA TGCGCCAGCAGCCTCACTGATTTCGGGGGATACGAGCAGTACTTC. This sequence encodes CASSLTDFGGYEQYF.

This chain uses TRBV7-2 with TRBJ1-4; 9 bases align to TRBD1. Trimming removed 5 bases from V and 5 bases from J; junction bases left unmatched: 3. The CDR3 is made up of 14 amino acids. Germline assignment: CDR1 SGHTA and CDR2 FQGNSA. CDR3 sequence reads: CASSRDRVNEKLFF. The DNA for the CDR3 is TGTGCCAGCAGCCGGGACAGGGTAAATGAAAAACTGTTTTTT.

V usage is TRBV19 and J usage is TRBJ1-1; D ambiguous. V was cut by 3 bases and J by 1 base, with 15 bases left in between. This CDR3 has 16 amino acids. Germline V gene sequence: CDR1 LNHDA, CDR2 SQIVND (reference sequence). In DNA form, the CDR3 reads TGTGCCAGTAGTATTGCAGCCAGGCTCAGGAACACTGAAGCTTTCTTT. It specifies CASSIAARLRNTEAFF.

The rearrangement joins TRBV6-6 to TRBJ1-6; tentatively, D is TRBD1 (6 bases). Germline V gene data show CDR1 as MNHNY and CDR2 as SVGAGI (reference sequence). The CDR3 spans 14 residues. The V and J ends lost 5 bases and 6 bases respectively, with 11 bases between them. The CDR3 is CASSPGHLNSPLHF. DNA for the CDR3: TGTGCCAGCAGTCCGGGACATCTTAATTCACCCCTCCACTTT.

The table lists this clone with a few counts. The CDR3 loop reads CASSAGGQGAETQYF. The CDR3, as DNA: TGTGCCAGCAGTGCCGGAGGGCAGGGGGCTGAGACCCAGTACTTC. This rearrangement joins TRBV2 to TRBJ2-5, with 8 positions matching TRBD1. This CDR3 region has 15 residues. Germline V CDR1 and CDR2: SNHLY, FYNNEI. V dropped 4 bases and J dropped 5; count of bases not matched to a gene: 9.

The chain has TRBV6-1 and TRBJ1-1; TRBD1 matches at 7 bases. The germline V gene encodes CDR1 MNHNS and CDR2 SASEGT. The junction had 7 bases not matched to a gene; V was cut back by 7 bases and J by 5 bases. The CDR3 is 13 residues long. The CDR3 here is CASKPTGRTEAFF. As DNA, the CDR3 is TGTGCCAGCAAACCGACAGGGCGGACTGAAGCTTTCTTT.

This rearrangement joins TRBV20-1 to TRBJ2-3; D is uncertain. The length of the CDR3 is 11 residues. CDR1 is DFQATT, CDR2 SNEGSKA, per germline (reference sequence). Trimming pared 6 bases from V and 4 bases from J, leaving 8 bases between. The CDR3 spells CSAPGADTQYF. The CDR3 DNA follows: TGCAGTGCCCCGGGTGCAGATACGCAGTATTTT.

The chain is built from TRBV15 and TRBJ2-1; D might be TRBD1 (5 bases). The CDR3 has 15 residues. Germline V gene data show CDR1 as LNHNV and CDR2 as YYDKDF (reference sequence). V dropped 5 bases and J dropped 3 bases, with 14 bases sitting between them. The CDR3, as DNA: TGTGCCACCAGCCCCTATAGGGGCCACTACAATGAGCAGTTCTTC. Amino acid sequence: CATSPYRGHYNEQFF.

Notes on this clone: Within the sample, other DNA sequences also encode this same CDR3. This sequence joins TRBV7-8 and TRBJ1-2; D is unclear. The CDR3 totals 12 residues. V gave up 6 bases and J gave up 3 bases, with 8 bases separating them. Germline assignment: CDR1 SGHVS and CDR2 FQNEAQ. This CDR3 is CASSFVDYGYTF. Here the CDR3 DNA reads TGTGCCAGCAGTTTCGTTGACTATGGCTACACCTTC.

V and J are TRBV7-8 and TRBJ1-2; a possible D gene is TRBD1 (6 bases). Trimming stripped 4 bases from V and 8 bases from J, with 14 bases between. This CDR3 has 13 amino acids. Germline-derived CDR1 and CDR2 are SGHVS and FQNEAQ. In DNA, the CDR3 is TGTGCCAGCAGCTCCGGGGGGGCTGGAGGCTACACCTTC. This translates into CASSSGGAGGYTF.

The DNA for the CDR3 is TGCGCCAGCAGCCAAACCGGGACAGGACTTAATGAAAAACTGTTTTTT. The encoded protein is CASSQTGTGLNEKLFF. The chain carries TRBV4-3 and TRBJ1-4, with TRBD1 identical over 8 bases. The CDR3 has 16 residues. V trimming: 2 bases; J trimming: 4 bases; junction bases outside the gene matches: 6. The germline gives CDR1 LGHNA, CDR2 YSLEER.

The chain has TRBV7-9 and TRBJ1-5; D might be TRBD1 (5 bases). Germline V gene sequence: CDR1 SEHNR, CDR2 FQNEAQ (reference sequence). The V and J ends lost 5 bases and 8 bases respectively, with 13 bases between them. The CDR3 contains 13 residues. CDR3 sequence reads: CASSRTLNEPQHF. The CDR3 nucleotides read TGTGCCAGCAGCCGGACACTAAACGAGCCCCAGCATTTT.

The chain is built from TRBV4-3 and TRBJ2-7; 8 bases line up with TRBD1. The germline V gene has CDR1 LGHNA and CDR2 YSLEER. This CDR3 contains 15 residues. With V trimmed by 0 bases and J by 2 bases, 3 bases remained unmatched. CDR3 DNA sequence: TGCGCCAGCAGCCAAGACACAGGGGGGACCTACGAGCAGTACTTC. Its translation is CASSQDTGGTYEQYF.

The chain uses TRBV30 and TRBJ1-4; TRBD1 matches at 9 bases. The CDR3 is 14 amino acids. Germline lookup yields CDR1 GTSNPN and CDR2 SVGIG (reference sequence). Germline trimming cut 4 bases from V and 8 bases from J; bases unmatched to any gene: 8. CDR3 nucleotides: TGTGCCTGGAAAGACATGACAGGGGGAGAAAAACTGTTTTTT. Translated: CAWKDMTGGEKLFF.

This clone was observed a few times. This chain joins TRBV4-1 and TRBJ1-6; maybe TRBD1 (5 bases). The CDR3 has 14 amino acids. From germline, CDR1 is MGHRA and CDR2 YSYEKL. Trimming stripped 3 bases from V and 5 bases from J, with 8 bases between. The CDR3 spells CASSHDRDNSPLHF. In nucleotides, the CDR3 is TGCGCCAGCAGCCACGACAGAGATAATTCACCCCTCCACTTT.

About this clone: Mismatch with germline at one junction end may stem from a read error. The V call is TRBV7-9, the J call TRBJ2-2, with TRBD1 matching over 12 bases. CDR1 and CDR2 from the germline V gene are SEHNR and FQNEAQ (reference sequence). CDR3 length: 16 amino acids. DNA of the CDR3: TGTTCCAGCAGTTCCGGGACAGGGGGCGAAGCCGGGGAGCTGTTTTTT. Its protein is CSSSSGTGGEAGELFF. Drawing the rest from reference TRBV7-9 and TRBJ2-2, the complete variable domain is DTGVSQNPRHKITKRGQNVTFRCDPISEHNRLYWYRQTLGQGPEFLTYFQNEAQLEKSRLLSDRFSAERPKGSFSTLEIQRTEQGDSAMYLCSSSSGTGGEAGELFFGEGSRLTVL.

This sequence joins TRBV9 and TRBJ2-3; no reliable D call. Trimming took 0 bases from V and 0 from J, leaving 11 bases between them. The CDR3 consists of 16 residues. Germline V gene lookup returns CDR1 SGDLS and CDR2 YYNGEE. CDR3 region: CASSVGSSASTDTQYF. In DNA, the CDR3 is TGTGCCAGCAGCGTAGGGAGTTCGGCTAGCACAGATACGCAGTATTTT.

This clone has a handful of counts. CDR3: CASSRVGSGNTIYF. The CDR3, as DNA: TGTGCCAGCAGTCGGGTGGGCTCTGGAAACACCATATATTTT. The V call is TRBV5-4, the J call TRBJ1-3; D remains unclear. Trimming stripped 5 bases from V and 0 bases from J, with 9 bases between. The CDR3 extends over 14 amino acids. Germline assignment: CDR1 SGHNT and CDR2 YYREEE (reference sequence).

The genes are TRBV9 and TRBJ2-3, with TRBD2 matching over 9 bases. The germline V gene has CDR1 SGDLS and CDR2 YYNGEE. This CDR3 region has 14 residues. With 0 bases clipped from V and 5 bases from J, the junction kept 1 base outside the gene matches. As DNA, the CDR3 is TGTGCCAGCAGCGTAGAACTAGCGGGAGATACGCAGTATTTT. Its translation: CASSVELAGDTQYF.

This clone occurred a few times. This chain connects TRBV5-4 to TRBJ2-6, with no clear D. The V end was cut by 4 bases, the J end by 4 bases, with 9 bases between. Germline CDR1 SGHNT, CDR2 YYREEE (reference sequence). CDR3 length: 14 residues. The DNA for the CDR3 is TGTGCCAGCAGCCCGGTCCGGGGGGCCAACGTCCTGACTTTC. Translated, it gives CASSPVRGANVLTF.

The chain joins TRBV19 to TRBJ2-3; D remains unclear. The CDR3 is made up of 12 amino acids. Trimming removed 5 bases from V and 1 base from J, with 4 bases in between. The germline CDR1 and CDR2 sequences are LNHDA and SQIVND (reference sequence). CDR3 sequence reads: CASSPRTDTQYF. The CDR3 nucleotides read TGTGCCAGTAGTCCTCGCACAGATACGCAGTATTTT.

DNA for the CDR3: TGTGCCAGCAGTTTAGCCGGGTCCCTTAACTATGGCTACACCTTC. Translation: CASSLAGSLNYGYTF. The rearrangement joins TRBV27 to TRBJ1-2; D unresolved. Trimming pared 2 bases from V and 1 base from J, leaving 11 bases between. Per the germline V gene, CDR1 is MNHEY and CDR2 is SMNVEV (reference sequence). The CDR3 has 15 residues.

The chain recombines TRBV9 with TRBJ2-5; TRBD2 matches at 13 bases. The V and J ends lost 2 bases and 5 bases, in that order; junction bases with no gene match: 9. This CDR3 is built from 17 residues. CDR1 and CDR2 from the germline V gene are SGDLS and YYNGEE. This chain's CDR3 is CASSVGLAGAIGETQYF. The CDR3 nucleotides read TGTGCCAGCAGCGTTGGACTAGCGGGGGCCATAGGGGAGACCCAGTACTTC.